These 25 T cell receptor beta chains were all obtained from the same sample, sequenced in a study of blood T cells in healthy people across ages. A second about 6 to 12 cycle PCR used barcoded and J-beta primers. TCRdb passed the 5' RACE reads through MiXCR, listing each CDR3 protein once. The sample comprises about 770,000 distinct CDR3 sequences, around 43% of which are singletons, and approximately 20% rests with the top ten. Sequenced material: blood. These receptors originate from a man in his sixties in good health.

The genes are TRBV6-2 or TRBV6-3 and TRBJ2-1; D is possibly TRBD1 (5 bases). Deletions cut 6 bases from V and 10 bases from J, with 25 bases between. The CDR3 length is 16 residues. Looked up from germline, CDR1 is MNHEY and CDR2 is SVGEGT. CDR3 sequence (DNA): TGTGCCAGCAGCCTACTTACAGGTCGTAGGACCAAGGAGCAGTTCTTC. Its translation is CASSLLTGRRTKEQFF.

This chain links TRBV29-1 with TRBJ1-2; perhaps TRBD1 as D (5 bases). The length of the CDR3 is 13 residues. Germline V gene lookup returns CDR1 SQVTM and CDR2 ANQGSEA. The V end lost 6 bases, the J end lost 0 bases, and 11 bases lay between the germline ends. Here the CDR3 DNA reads TGCAGCGTCGCACAGGCCCCTAACTATGGCTACACCTTC. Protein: CSVAQAPNYGYTF.

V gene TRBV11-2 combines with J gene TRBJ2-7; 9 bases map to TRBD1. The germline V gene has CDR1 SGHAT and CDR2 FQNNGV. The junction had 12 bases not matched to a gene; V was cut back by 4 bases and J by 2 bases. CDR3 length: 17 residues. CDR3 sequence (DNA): TGTGCCAGCAGCTGGGGTTGGGGACAGGGTAAAACCTACGAGCAGTACTTC. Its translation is CASSWGWGQGKTYEQYF.

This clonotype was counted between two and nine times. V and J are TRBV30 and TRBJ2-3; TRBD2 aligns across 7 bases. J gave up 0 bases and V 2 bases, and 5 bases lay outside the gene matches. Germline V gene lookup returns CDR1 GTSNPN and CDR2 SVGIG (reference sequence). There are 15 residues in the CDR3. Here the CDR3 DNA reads TGTGCCTGGAGTTCTAGCGGCCTTAGCACAGATACGCAGTATTTT. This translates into CAWSSSGLSTDTQYF.

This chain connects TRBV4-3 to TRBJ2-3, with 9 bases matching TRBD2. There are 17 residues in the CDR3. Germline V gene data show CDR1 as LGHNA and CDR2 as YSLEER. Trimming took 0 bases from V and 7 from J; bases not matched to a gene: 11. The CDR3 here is CASSQEKERGVPHTQYF. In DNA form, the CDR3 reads TGCGCCAGCAGCCAAGAAAAGGAGCGGGGGGTCCCACATACGCAGTATTTT.

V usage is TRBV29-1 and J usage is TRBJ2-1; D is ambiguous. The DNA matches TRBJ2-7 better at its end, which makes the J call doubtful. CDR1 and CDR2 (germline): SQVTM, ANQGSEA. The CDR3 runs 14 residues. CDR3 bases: TGCAGCGTTTACAGAGTAGAGTCCTACAATGAGCAGTACTTC. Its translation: CSVYRVESYNEQYF.

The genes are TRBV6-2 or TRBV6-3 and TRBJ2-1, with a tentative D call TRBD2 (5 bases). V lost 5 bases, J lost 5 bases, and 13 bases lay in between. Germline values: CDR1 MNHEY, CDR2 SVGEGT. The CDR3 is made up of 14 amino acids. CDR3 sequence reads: CASSVVLRDNEQFF. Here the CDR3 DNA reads TGTGCCAGCAGTGTTGTTCTGAGGGACAATGAGCAGTTCTTC.

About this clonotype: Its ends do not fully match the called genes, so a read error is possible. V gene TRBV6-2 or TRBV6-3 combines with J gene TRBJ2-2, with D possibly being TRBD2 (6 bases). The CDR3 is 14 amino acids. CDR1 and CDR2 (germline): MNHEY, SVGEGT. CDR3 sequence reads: CASSYSGAGGELFF. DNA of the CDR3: TGTGCCAGCAGTTACTCAGGGGCTGGCGGGGAACTGTTTTTT.

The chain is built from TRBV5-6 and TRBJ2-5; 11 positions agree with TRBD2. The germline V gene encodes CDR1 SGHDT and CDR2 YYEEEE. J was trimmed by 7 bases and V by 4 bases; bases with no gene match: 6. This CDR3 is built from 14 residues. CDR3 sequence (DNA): TGTGCCAGCAGCCTTAGCGGGGGGGCCGGGACCCAGTACTTC. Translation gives CASSLSGGAGTQYF.

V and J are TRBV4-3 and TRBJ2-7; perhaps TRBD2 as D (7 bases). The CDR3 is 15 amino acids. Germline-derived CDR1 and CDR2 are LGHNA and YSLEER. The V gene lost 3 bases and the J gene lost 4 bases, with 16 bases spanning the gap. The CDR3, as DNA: TGCGCCAGCAGCCAGGGCGCGGGGGCGCAGTACGAGCAGTACTTC. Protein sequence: CASSQGAGAQYEQYF.

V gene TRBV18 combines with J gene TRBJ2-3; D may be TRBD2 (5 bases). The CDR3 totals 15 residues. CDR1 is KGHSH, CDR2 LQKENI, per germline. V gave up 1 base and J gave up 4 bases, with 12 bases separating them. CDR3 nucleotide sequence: TGTGCCAGCTCACCACTTGGGAGAAGCGCAGATACGCAGTATTTT. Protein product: CASSPLGRSADTQYF.

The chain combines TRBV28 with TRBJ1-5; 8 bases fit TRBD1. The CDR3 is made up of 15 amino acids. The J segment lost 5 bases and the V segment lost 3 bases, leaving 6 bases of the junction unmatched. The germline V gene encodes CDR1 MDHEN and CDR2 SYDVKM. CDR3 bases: TGTGCCAGCAGTTTTCGAGACAGGGGTGATCAGCCCCAGCATTTT. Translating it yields CASSFRDRGDQPQHF.

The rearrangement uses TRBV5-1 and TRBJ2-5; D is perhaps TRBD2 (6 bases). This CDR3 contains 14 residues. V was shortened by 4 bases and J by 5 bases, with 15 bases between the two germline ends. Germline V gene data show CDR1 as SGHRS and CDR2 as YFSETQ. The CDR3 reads CASSPRGNGETQYF. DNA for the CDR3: TGCGCCAGCAGCCCCCGGGGGAACGGGGAGACCCAGTACTTC.

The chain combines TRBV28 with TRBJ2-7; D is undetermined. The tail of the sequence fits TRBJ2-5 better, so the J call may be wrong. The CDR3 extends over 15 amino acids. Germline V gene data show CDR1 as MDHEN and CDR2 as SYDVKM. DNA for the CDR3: TGTGCCAGCAGACCAACAATCCCGGGCCCAGAGACCCAGTACTTC. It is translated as CASRPTIPGPETQYF.

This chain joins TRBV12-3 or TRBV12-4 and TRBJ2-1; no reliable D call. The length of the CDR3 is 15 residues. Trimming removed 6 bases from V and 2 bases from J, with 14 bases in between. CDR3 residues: CASSKAGRTYNEQFF. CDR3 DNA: TGTGCCAGCAGCAAAGCCGGTCGTACCTACAATGAGCAGTTCTTC.

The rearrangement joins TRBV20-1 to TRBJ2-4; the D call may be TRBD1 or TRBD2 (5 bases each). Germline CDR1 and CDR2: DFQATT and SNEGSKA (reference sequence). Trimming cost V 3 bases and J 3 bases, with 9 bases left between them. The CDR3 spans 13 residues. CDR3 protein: CSASGDVKNIQYF. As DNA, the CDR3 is TGCAGTGCTAGCGGGGACGTCAAAAACATTCAGTACTTC.

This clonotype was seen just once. DNA of the CDR3: TGTGCCAGCACCGAGAGTAGGGCGAATAATTCACCCCTCCACTTT. This translates into CASTESRANNSPLHF. The chain carries TRBV7-6 and TRBJ1-6; D is ambiguous. V was trimmed by 7 bases and J by 5 bases, leaving 15 bases between them. Germline CDR1 reads SGHVS; CDR2 reads FNYEAQ. The CDR3 consists of 15 residues.

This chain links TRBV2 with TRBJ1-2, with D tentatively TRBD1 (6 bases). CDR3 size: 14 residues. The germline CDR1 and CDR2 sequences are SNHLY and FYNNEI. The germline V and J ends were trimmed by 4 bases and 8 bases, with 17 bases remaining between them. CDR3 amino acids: CASSAVTGVTGYTF. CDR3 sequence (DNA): TGTGCCAGCAGTGCAGTGACAGGAGTAACGGGCTACACCTTC.

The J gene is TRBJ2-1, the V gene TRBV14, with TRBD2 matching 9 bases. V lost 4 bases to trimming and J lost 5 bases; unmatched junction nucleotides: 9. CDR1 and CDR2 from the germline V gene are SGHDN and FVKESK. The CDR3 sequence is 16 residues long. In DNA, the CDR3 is TGTGCCAGCAGCCCTTTTGCGGGGGGGCCCGACAATGAGCAGTTCTTC. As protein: CASSPFAGGPDNEQFF. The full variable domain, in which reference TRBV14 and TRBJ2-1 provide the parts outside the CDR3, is EAGVTQFPSHSVIEKGQTVTLRCDPISGHDNLYWYRRVMGKEIKFLLHFVKESKQDESGMPNNRFLAERTGGTYSTLKVQPAELEDSGVYFCASSPFAGGPDNEQFFGPGTRLTVL.

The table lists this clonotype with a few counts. The CDR3 here is CASSQDGTGPYNEQFF. The CDR3 DNA reads as TGCGCCAGCAGCCAAGACGGCACGGGGCCCTACAATGAGCAGTTCTTC. V usage is TRBV4-3 and J usage is TRBJ2-1; D is possibly TRBD1 or TRBD2 (5 bases each). Per germline, CDR1 LGHNA and CDR2 YSLEER. The CDR3 consists of 16 residues. V was cut by 0 bases and J by 2 bases, with 11 bases left in between.

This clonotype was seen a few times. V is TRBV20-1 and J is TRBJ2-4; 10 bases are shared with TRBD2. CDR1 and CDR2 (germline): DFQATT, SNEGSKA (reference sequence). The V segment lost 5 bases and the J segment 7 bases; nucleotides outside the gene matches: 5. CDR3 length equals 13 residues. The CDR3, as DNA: TGCAGTGCTTCACTAGCGGGGTCCAACATTCAGTACTTC. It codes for CSASLAGSNIQYF.

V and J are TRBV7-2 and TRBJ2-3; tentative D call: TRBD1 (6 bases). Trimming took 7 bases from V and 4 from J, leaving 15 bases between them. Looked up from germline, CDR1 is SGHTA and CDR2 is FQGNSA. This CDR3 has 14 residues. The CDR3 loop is CASTGGRRPDTQYF. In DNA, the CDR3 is TGTGCCAGCACTGGGGGCCGGCGCCCAGATACGCAGTATTTT.

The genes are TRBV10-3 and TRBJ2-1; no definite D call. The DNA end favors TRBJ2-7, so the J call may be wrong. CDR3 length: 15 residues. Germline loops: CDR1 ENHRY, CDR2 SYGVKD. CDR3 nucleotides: TGTGCCATCAGTGCCAGGAGCGACTCCTACAATGAGCAGTACTTC. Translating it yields CAISARSDSYNEQYF.

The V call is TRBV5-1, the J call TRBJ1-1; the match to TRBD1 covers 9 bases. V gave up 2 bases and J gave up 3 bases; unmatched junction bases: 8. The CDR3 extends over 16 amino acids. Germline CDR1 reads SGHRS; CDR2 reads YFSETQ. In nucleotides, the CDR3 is TGCGCCAGCAGCTTAACCGGGACAGGGAAGGACACTGAAGCTTTCTTT. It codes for CASSLTGTGKDTEAFF. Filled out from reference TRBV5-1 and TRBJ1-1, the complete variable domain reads KAGVTQTPRYLIKTRGQQVTLSCSPISGHRSVSWYQQTPGQGLQFLFEYFSETQRNKGNFPGRFSGRQFSNSRSEMNVSTLELGDSALYLCASSLTGTGKDTEAFFGQGTRLTVV.

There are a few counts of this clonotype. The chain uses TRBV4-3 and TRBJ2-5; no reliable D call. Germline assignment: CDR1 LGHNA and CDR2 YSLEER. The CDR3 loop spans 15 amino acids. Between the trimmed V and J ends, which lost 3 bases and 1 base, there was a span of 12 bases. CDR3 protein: CASSQERASQETQYF. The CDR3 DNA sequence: TGCGCCAGCAGCCAGGAAAGGGCCAGCCAAGAGACCCAGTACTTC.